This T cell receptor beta chain was obtained from a study of blood T cells in healthy people across ages. General study results and limits: Because donor CMV status was unknown, expanded clonotype changes were possibly confounded.

Then a second PCR, running roughly 7 to 11 cycles, was carried out with a sample-barcoded 5' primer and a J-beta primer mix. A 12-random-nucleotide template-switch adaptor tagged each cDNA molecule. Sequencing of every sample gave 2.5 million or more CDR3-containing paired-end reads. TCRdb processed the 5' RACE reads anew with MiXCR; each CDR3 protein has one entry. The table lists about 1 million distinct CDR3 sequences, more than 40% of them singletons. CDR1 is SGDLS, CDR2 YYNGEE, per germline. The CDR3 consists of 18 residues. With V trimmed by 1 base and J by 2 bases, 7 bases remained unmatched. Concerning this clonotype: No antigen is known for it.

The V gene is TRBV9, the J gene TRBJ2-3, with 13 bases fitting TRBD2. This receptor was taken from a woman aged 60-75 years in good health. What was sequenced was blood. The CDR3 sequence: CASSVHPGTSGVTDTQYF. CDR3 DNA: TGTGCCAGCAGCGTACATCCCGGGACTAGCGGGGTCACAGATACGCAGTATTTT.